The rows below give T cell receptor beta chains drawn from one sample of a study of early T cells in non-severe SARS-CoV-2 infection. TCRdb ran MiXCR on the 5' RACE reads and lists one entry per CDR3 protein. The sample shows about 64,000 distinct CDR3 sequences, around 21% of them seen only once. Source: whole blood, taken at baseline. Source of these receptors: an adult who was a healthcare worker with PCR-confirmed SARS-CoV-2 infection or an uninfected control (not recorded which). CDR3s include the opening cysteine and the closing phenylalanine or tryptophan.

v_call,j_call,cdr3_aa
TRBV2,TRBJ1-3,CASSEGLTGNTIYF
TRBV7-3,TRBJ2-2,CASSPPNGGAGTGELFF
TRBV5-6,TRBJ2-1,CASSLGGTSGTHEQFF
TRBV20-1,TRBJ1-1,CSARRDSDNTEAFF
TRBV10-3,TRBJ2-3,CAISAGTLYSDTQYF
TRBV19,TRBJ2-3,CASSIRGGSKDTQYF
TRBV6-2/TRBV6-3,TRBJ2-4,CASSGLADRNIQYF
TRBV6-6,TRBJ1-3,CASSPSTGNTIYF
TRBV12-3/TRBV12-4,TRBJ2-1,CASTITAIANEQFF
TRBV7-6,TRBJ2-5,CASSPGTSQETQYF
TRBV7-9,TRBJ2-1,CASSLAGRSYNEQFF
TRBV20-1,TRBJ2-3,CSTKDLQVTDTQYF
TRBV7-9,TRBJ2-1,CASIDPGVGYNEQFF
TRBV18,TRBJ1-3,CASSPGRTDSGNTIYF
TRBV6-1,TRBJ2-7,CASSEALFGTGSYEQYF
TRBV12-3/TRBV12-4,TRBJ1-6,CASSATNSPLHF
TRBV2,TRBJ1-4,CASSEPPFAATNEKLFF
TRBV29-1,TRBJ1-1,CSVVDRGSKNTEAFF
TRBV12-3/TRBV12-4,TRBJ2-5,CASSPRLAGGGETQYF
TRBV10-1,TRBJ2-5,CASSESSAVETQYF